The clone carrying this T cell receptor beta chain was counted ten times or more. This specimen belongs to a study of neurological immune-mediated disorders. TCRdb processed the 5' RACE reads anew with MiXCR; each CDR3 protein has one entry. The data contain roughly 89,000 distinct CDR3 sequences, 2.5% to 3% of them seen just once; the ten biggest clones take up about 1%. The sequenced sample consisted of PBMCs. This TCR derives from a woman in her twenties or thirties with multiple sclerosis.

For the CDR3, the DNA is TGCAGCGTGCCAGGGGGGGGGTCGGGGAATGAGCAGTTCTTC. As protein: CSVPGGGSGNEQFF. This sequence joins TRBV29-1 and TRBJ2-1; D could derive from TRBD1 or TRBD2 (7 bases each). V was trimmed by 6 bases and J by 7 bases, leaving 19 bases between them. The CDR3 runs to 14 residues. Per the germline V gene, CDR1 is SQVTM and CDR2 is ANQGSEA.